The clone carrying this TCR beta chain came up once. Sequencing was performed with immunoSEQ multiplex PCR; in TCRdb, only in-frame clones are kept and a portion is missing. The data hold about 26,000 clones, with over 75% observed a single time. The sample originates from a study of blood T cell repertoires in COVID-19. About the research overall: Collection of acute and convalescent COVID-19 samples took place in the United States, Italy and Spain.

Germline V gene sequence: CDR1 LNHDA, CDR2 SQIVND (reference sequence). CDR3 length equals 16 residues. V lost 1 base, J lost 3 bases, and 6 bases stayed unmatched. This chain uses TRBV19 with TRBJ2-3; 8 bases are shared with TRBD2. The source of this sequence is a man in his forties or fifties with active or convalescent COVID-19. The sample consisted of peripheral blood. CDR3 bases: TGTGCCAGTAGTATAGTCGCGGGAGGTTTTACAGATACGCAGTATTTT. Amino acids: CASSIVAGGFTDTQYF.